This T cell receptor beta chain is drawn from a study of blood T cell repertoires in COVID-19. About the research overall: T cells, B-cell-depleted T cells, or PBMCs supplied cDNA or gDNA.

There are 12 residues in the CDR3. Per the germline V gene, CDR1 is LGHDT and CDR2 is YNNKEL (reference sequence). The V and J ends lost 3 bases and 5 bases respectively, with 7 bases between them. In the original processing: Reference gene primer amplification gave nucleated cell count estimates. Data came from immunoSEQ multiplex PCR; TCRdb stores just in-frame clones and leaves some out. The V and J calls and clone size were taken over from that table, and D and trimming were inferred from the DNA. The sample comprises about 58,000 clones, about nine tenths of which are singletons, and roughly 8% rests with the top ten.

The TCR sequence derives from a woman between 65 and 79 years old with active COVID-19. This sequence joins TRBV3-1 (or the pseudogene TRBV3-2) and TRBJ2-5; the D is unclear. The sample comprised peripheral blood. The CDR3 DNA is TGTGCCAGCAGCCAGGTACGGGAGACCCAGTACTTC. Its protein product is CASSQVRETQYF.